The 19 T cell receptor beta chains presented below share a single source sample, sequenced in a study of blood T cell repertoires in COVID-19. The protocol was immunoSEQ multiplex PCR, while the TCRdb copy is restricted to in-frame clones and leaves out a portion. The profile shows around 370,000 clones, 85% to 90% of them singletons. Sequences were obtained from peripheral blood. These receptors came from a man between 18 and 29 years old with active or convalescent COVID-19.

The chain links TRBV19 to TRBJ2-7, with 11 bases fitting TRBD2. Germline CDR1 reads LNHDA; CDR2 reads SQIVND (reference sequence). The ends lost 5 bases at V and 6 bases at J; junction bases unmatched: 9. This CDR3 comprises 15 residues. The CDR3, as DNA: TGTGCCAGTAGTTTTCTGACTAGCGGGATCTCCGAGCAGTACTTC. Translated: CASSFLTSGISEQYF.

V gene TRBV9 combines with J gene TRBJ2-1, with TRBD2 matching 12 bases. This CDR3 is 16 amino acids long. Germline CDR1 is SGDLS and CDR2 is YYNGEE. V gave up 3 bases and J gave up 7 bases; unmatched junction bases: 8. Here the CDR3 reads CASSDRRLAGENEQFF. In DNA form, the CDR3 reads TGTGCCAGCAGCGACCGACGACTAGCGGGGGAGAATGAGCAGTTCTTC.

This clone was observed once. This rearrangement joins TRBV7-9 to TRBJ1-4; 7 nucleotides align to TRBD1. CDR1 and CDR2 (germline): SEHNR, FQNEAQ (reference sequence). This CDR3 is 14 amino acids long. J was trimmed by 7 bases and V by 1 base; bases with no gene match: 3. In DNA, the CDR3 is TGTGCCAGCAGCTTAGGACAGGGTGGTGAAAAACTGTTTTTT. Its translation is CASSLGQGGEKLFF.

The chain recombines TRBV27 with TRBJ2-3, with a tentative D call TRBD2 (5 bases). V was shortened by 5 bases and J by 0 bases, with 27 bases between the two germline ends. Germline V CDR1 and CDR2: MNHEY, SMNVEV (reference sequence). This CDR3 spans 20 amino acids. The CDR3 DNA reads TGTGCCAGCAGTCCCTCTATGGGAGCGGTGTCGATCGAAAGCACAGATACGCAGTATTTT. Translation: CASSPSMGAVSIESTDTQYF.

This sequence joins TRBV12-2 and TRBJ2-3; TRBD2, the table's D call, was not compared with the DNA. TRBV12-2 has pseudogene status. This CDR3 region has 19 residues. CDR3 DNA sequence: TGTGCAAGTCGCTTAAAACCAAAGACTAGTCTCGGCGATAGGGGTACGCAGTATTTT. Its translation is CASRLKPKTSLGDRGTQYF.

The J gene is TRBJ1-4, the V gene TRBV10-3; D is uncertain. V was trimmed by 3 bases and J by 8 bases, leaving 10 bases between them. This CDR3 has 13 amino acids. The germline gives CDR1 ENHRY, CDR2 SYGVKD. The CDR3: CAISDLVQEKLFF. The CDR3 DNA reads as TGTGCCATCAGTGACCTGGTTCAGGAAAAACTGTTTTTT.

The chain employs TRBV4-3 and TRBJ2-1; TRBD1 is a possible D gene (5 bases). The CDR3 loop spans 15 amino acids. V was shortened by 5 bases and J by 4 bases, with 15 bases between the two germline ends. Germline CDR1 and CDR2: LGHNA and YSLEER. DNA of the CDR3: TGCGCCAGCAGCAAGGGTGGGGCAGGATACAATGAGCAGTTCTTC. It translates to CASSKGGAGYNEQFF.

The rearrangement links TRBV18 to TRBJ1-2; 9 bases line up with TRBD1. The V gene end was trimmed by 3 bases and the J gene end by 8 bases; junction bases not matched to a gene: 13. The germline gives CDR1 KGHSH, CDR2 LQKENI. The CDR3 has 16 residues. CDR3: CASSPANRGRERGYTF. Here the CDR3 DNA reads TGTGCCAGCTCACCGGCAAACAGGGGGCGAGAAAGAGGCTACACCTTC. The full variable domain, rest sourced from reference TRBV18 and TRBJ1-2, is NAGVMQNPRHLVRRRGQEARLRCSPMKGHSHVYWYRQLPEEGLKFMVYLQKENIIDESGMPKERFSAEFPKEGPSILRIQQVVRGDSAAYFCASSPANRGRERGYTFGSGTRLTVV.

The CDR3 DNA reads as TGCGCCAGCAGCTCGCGGCGGGACTCAGCGGAGACCCAGTACTTC. This gives the protein CASSSRRDSAETQYF. The chain links TRBV5-1 to TRBJ2-5; tentatively, D is TRBD2 (6 bases). Trimming shortened V by 3 bases and J by 5 bases, and 17 bases separated the two germline ends. Germline CDR1 and CDR2: SGHRS and YFSETQ. This CDR3 has 15 amino acids.

The CDR3 loop is CASRTGVVHEQYF. The DNA of the CDR3 is TGTGCCAGCAGGACAGGGGTAGTTCACGAGCAGTACTTC. The J gene is TRBJ2-7, the V gene TRBV28; TRBD1 matches 8 bases. The CDR3 is 13 residues long. CDR1 is MDHEN, CDR2 SYDVKM, per germline. Trimming cost V 6 bases and J 5 bases; bases outside gene matches: 6.

CDR3 sequence reads: CASSLGTGGEKLFF. The CDR3 nucleotides read TGTGCCAGCAGCTTAGGGACAGGGGGGGAAAAACTGTTTTTT. The V gene is TRBV11-2, the J gene TRBJ1-4, with TRBD1 matching over 10 bases. The CDR3 contains 14 residues. V trimming: 1 base; J trimming: 8 bases; junction bases outside the gene matches: 1. In germline, CDR1 is SGHAT, CDR2 FQNNGV.

This sequence joins TRBV27 and TRBJ2-1; 9 bases match TRBD1. The CDR3 has 15 amino acids. Unmatched junction bases numbered 3, after V lost 3 bases and J lost 3 bases. CDR1 and CDR2 (germline): MNHEY, SMNVEV (reference sequence). CDR3 sequence reads: CASSFWDRDYNEQFF. The CDR3 DNA follows: TGTGCCAGCAGTTTTTGGGACAGGGACTACAATGAGCAGTTCTTC.

This clone was seen just once. The chain has TRBV7-2 and TRBJ2-5; tentatively, D is TRBD2 (6 bases). Germline V gives CDR1 SGHTA, CDR2 FQGNSA. The CDR3 runs 15 residues. The V end lost 1 base, the J end lost 6 bases, and 15 bases lay between the germline ends. CDR3 protein: CASSLGVAEGKTQYF. The CDR3 DNA reads TGTGCCAGCAGCTTAGGCGTGGCGGAGGGGAAGACCCAGTACTTC. Filled out from reference TRBV7-2 and TRBJ2-5, the complete variable domain reads GAGVSQSPSNKVTEKGKDVELRCDPISGHTALYWYRQSLGQGLEFLIYFQGNSAPDKSGLPSDRFSAERTGGSVSTLTIQRTQQEDSAVYLCASSLGVAEGKTQYFGPGTRLLVL.

The chain combines TRBV6-2 or TRBV6-3 with TRBJ1-1, with D unclear. Looked up from germline, CDR1 is MNHEY and CDR2 is SVGEGT. V was pared by 0 bases and J by 11 bases, with 16 bases between. This CDR3 has 14 residues. The CDR3 DNA sequence: TGTGCCAGCAGTTACTCGATGGTGGCCTGCCTGGCTTTCTTT. It translates to CASSYSMVACLAFF.

The gene calls are TRBV9 and TRBJ1-6, with D tentatively TRBD1 (5 bases). V lost 2 bases and J lost 5, with 11 bases in between. This CDR3 is 15 amino acids long. CDR1 and CDR2 from the germline V gene are SGDLS and YYNGEE. The CDR3 is CASSVRGEDNSPLHF. DNA of the CDR3: TGTGCCAGCAGCGTCAGAGGGGAGGATAATTCACCCCTCCACTTT.

The rearrangement uses TRBV18 and TRBJ2-1; D call uncertain. Looked up from germline, CDR1 is KGHSH and CDR2 is LQKENI. Trimming cost V 0 bases and J 10 bases, with 13 bases left between them. The length of the CDR3 is 14 residues. The CDR3 region is CASSPPSPISEQFF. The CDR3 DNA reads as TGTGCCAGCTCACCACCGTCCCCTATCTCGGAGCAGTTCTTC.

The chain employs TRBV10-1 and TRBJ1-2; no clear D. CDR1 and CDR2 (germline): WNHNN, SYGVQD (reference sequence). There are 13 residues in the CDR3. V gave up 3 bases and J gave up 4 bases, with 9 bases separating them. The CDR3 loop reads CASSEEQIYGYTF. The DNA of the CDR3 is TGCGCCAGCAGTGAAGAACAGATCTATGGCTACACCTTC.

Only one count was recorded for this clone. This chain links TRBV18 with TRBJ2-3; no clear D. CDR3 size: 11 residues. Trimming removed 6 bases at V and 6 bases at J, with 7 bases between. Germline-derived CDR1 and CDR2 are KGHSH and LQKENI. CDR3 bases: TGTGCCAGCTCGACTGCGGATACGCAGTATTTT. Translated, it gives CASSTADTQYF.

The CDR3, as DNA: TGTGCCAGCAGCAAAACTAGCGGGGGAGATACGCAGTATTTT. Encoded protein: CASSKTSGGDTQYF. The chain combines TRBV7-9 with TRBJ2-3, with 11 bases matching TRBD2. Germline lookup yields CDR1 SEHNR and CDR2 FQNEAQ (reference sequence). The V segment lost 5 bases and the J segment 5 bases; nucleotides outside the gene matches: 3. CDR3 length: 14 residues.